What follows are 24 T cell receptor beta chains derived from one specimen sequenced in a study of blood T cells in healthy people across ages. The use of a sample-barcoded 5' primer and a J-beta primer mix characterized a second PCR of about 6 to 11 cycles. TCRdb re-derived calls from the 5' RACE reads in MiXCR, one entry per CDR3 protein. This sample has fewer than 1,200,000 distinct CDR3 sequences, with roughly 24% found just once. The same sample was also used in a study of T cells of mothers and their children.

Sample: blood. These receptors originate from a girl aged 2-10 years in good health.

This clonotype has more than one count but fewer than ten. The V gene is TRBV20-1, the J gene TRBJ1-2; weak D call: TRBD1 (6 bases). Germline V gene lookup returns CDR1 DFQATT and CDR2 SNEGSKA (reference sequence). Trimming took off 0 bases at V and 4 bases at J, with 12 bases between the two ends. CDR3 length: 14 residues. CDR3 sequence (DNA): TGCAGTGCTAGAGATCAGAAACAGGGCTATGGCTACACCTTC. Translating gives CSARDQKQGYGYTF.

Here the CDR3 reads CASSQVTLTGELFF. Written as DNA, the CDR3 is TGTGCCAGCAGCCAAGTAACCCTCACCGGGGAGCTGTTTTTT. J is TRBJ2-2 and V is TRBV3-1; D is ambiguous. Germline CDR1 is LGHDT and CDR2 is YNNKEL (reference sequence). There are 14 residues in the CDR3. V lost 1 base and J lost 4, with 7 bases in between.

The sample holds a few counts of this clonotype. J is TRBJ1-3 and V is TRBV12-3 or TRBV12-4; D remains unclear. The length of the CDR3 is 17 residues. V was pared by 2 bases and J by 0 bases, with 14 bases between. This chain's CDR3 is CASSLSPGIHSGNTIYF. For the CDR3, the DNA is TGTGCCAGCAGTTTATCCCCGGGGATTCACTCTGGAAACACCATATATTTT.

This clonotype was seen a handful of times. Sequence at one end of the junction differs from germline and may be a read error. The V gene is TRBV29-1, the J gene TRBJ2-5; TRBD2 agrees at 7 bases. This CDR3 contains 13 residues. Germline lookup yields CDR1 SQVTM and CDR2 ANQGSEA. The CDR3 nucleotides are TGCGGACTACAGCGGGGTTTTCAAGGGACCCAGTACTTC. This codes for CGLQRGFQGTQYF.

This chain joins TRBV4-2 and TRBJ2-5; 11 nucleotides line up with TRBD2. The CDR3 runs to 20 residues. The V gene end was trimmed by 0 bases and the J gene end by 3 bases; junction bases not matched to a gene: 15. Germline V gives CDR1 LGHNA, CDR2 YNFKEQ. The CDR3 nucleotides read TGTGCCAGCAGCCAAGAACCTAGCGGGGGGACAGTCAGTTCCAAAGAGACCCAGTACTTC. Residues: CASSQEPSGGTVSSKETQYF.

This clonotype appeared a single time. The rearrangement uses TRBV19 and TRBJ2-2; no reliable D call. Trimming cost V 7 bases and J 1 base, with 13 bases left between them. There are 15 residues in the CDR3. Germline CDR1 and CDR2: LNHDA and SQIVND (reference sequence). CDR3 amino acids: CASNWRGENTGELFF. The CDR3 coding sequence is TGTGCCAGTAATTGGAGAGGAGAGAACACCGGGGAGCTGTTTTTT.

This clonotype was found a few times. This chain joins TRBV28 and TRBJ2-1; D call uncertain. The CDR3 is 12 amino acids. Trimming left V 5 bases short and J 7 bases short, with 9 bases between. From germline, CDR1 is MDHEN and CDR2 SYDVKM. The CDR3 DNA reads TGTGCCAGCAGTCTTATTACGAATGAGCAGTTCTTC. This encodes CASSLITNEQFF.

The genes are TRBV29-1 and TRBJ2-7, with D possibly matching TRBD2 (6 bases). Germline V gene data show CDR1 as SQVTM and CDR2 as ANQGSEA. Deletions cut 7 bases from V and 6 bases from J, with 19 bases between. The CDR3 has 13 residues. In DNA form, the CDR3 reads TGCAGCGCCTCTATCATTGGGGGGATCGAGCAGTACTTC. Residues: CSASIIGGIEQYF.

V usage is TRBV7-8 and J usage is TRBJ1-6, with 8 bases aligning to TRBD1. The CDR3 totals 13 residues. Looked up from germline, CDR1 is SGHVS and CDR2 is FQNEAQ. Germline trimming cut 4 bases from V and 10 bases from J; bases unmatched to any gene: 3. The chain's CDR3 is CASSSGGRSPLHF. The CDR3 DNA is TGTGCCAGCAGCTCAGGGGGCAGATCACCCCTCCACTTT.

This clonotype was observed a handful of times. This chain joins TRBV20-1 and TRBJ1-1; D remains unclear. From germline, CDR1 is DFQATT and CDR2 SNEGSKA (reference sequence). With 0 bases removed from V and 7 bases from J, the gap between germline ends came to 9 bases. This CDR3 comprises 12 residues. For the CDR3, the DNA is TGCAGTGCTAGAGACCCTCCCGTTGAAGCTTTCTTT. Residues: CSARDPPVEAFF.

This clonotype came up a few times. This chain joins TRBV20-1 and TRBJ2-1; the match to TRBD2 covers 13 bases. V dropped 6 bases and J dropped 0; count of bases not matched to a gene: 5. Germline CDR1 is DFQATT and CDR2 is SNEGSKA (reference sequence). CDR3 length: 16 residues. As DNA, the CDR3 is TGCAGTGCCACCGGGACTAGCGGGAACTCCTACAATGAGCAGTTCTTC. This encodes CSATGTSGNSYNEQFF.

The V and J genes are TRBV29-1 and TRBJ2-5, with D unresolved. V was pared by 4 bases and J by 3 bases, with 12 bases between. Germline-derived CDR1 and CDR2 are SQVTM and ANQGSEA. This CDR3 region has 13 residues. The CDR3 is CSVGVGIEETQYF. DNA for the CDR3: TGCAGCGTTGGGGTGGGGATTGAAGAGACCCAGTACTTC.

The rearrangement uses TRBV7-9 and TRBJ1-1; D ambiguous. Trimming stripped 0 bases from V and 4 bases from J, with 12 bases between. CDR1 is SEHNR, CDR2 FQNEAQ, per germline (reference sequence). CDR3 length equals 15 residues. Here the CDR3 reads CASSLASGAVTEAFF. The CDR3 DNA follows: TGTGCCAGCAGCTTAGCGTCCGGAGCGGTCACTGAAGCTTTCTTT.

This chain uses TRBV6-6 with TRBJ1-1; D is ambiguous. The CDR3 contains 12 residues. V was clipped by 5 bases and J by 8 bases, with 12 bases between them. In germline, CDR1 is MNHNY, CDR2 SVGAGI (reference sequence). In DNA form, the CDR3 reads TGTGCCAGCAGTAACGGGGAGGCAGAAGCTTTCTTT. It yields the protein CASSNGEAEAFF.

This clonotype was seen a few times. The J gene is TRBJ2-3, the V gene TRBV18; no clear D. The CDR3 sequence is 14 residues long. The V end lost 4 bases, the J end lost 6 bases, and 14 bases lay between the germline ends. Per the germline V gene, CDR1 is KGHSH and CDR2 is LQKENI. The CDR3 loop reads CASSLNSYPDTQYF. In nucleotides, the CDR3 is TGTGCCAGCTCACTCAACTCCTACCCTGATACGCAGTATTTT.

The gene calls are TRBV4-3 and TRBJ2-4; D could derive from TRBD1 or TRBD2 (6 bases each). CDR1 and CDR2 from the germline V gene are LGHNA and YSLEER. Between the trimmed V and J ends, which lost 3 bases and 8 bases, there was a span of 23 bases. CDR3 length: 17 residues. The CDR3 is CASSHRQMWGAKDIQYF. The CDR3 region has the DNA TGCGCCAGCAGCCACCGACAAATGTGGGGGGCAAAAGACATTCAGTACTTC.

CDR3 sequence reads: CASSFLPPGGYGYTF. CDR3 in DNA: TGTGCCAGCAGTTTTCTCCCCCCAGGTGGCTATGGCTACACCTTC. This rearrangement joins TRBV12-3 or TRBV12-4 to TRBJ1-2; D not resolved. Trimming cost V 3 bases and J 4 bases, with 15 bases left between them. The CDR3 consists of 15 residues.

The V call is TRBV6-2 or TRBV6-3, the J call TRBJ2-1; 11 nucleotides match TRBD2. This CDR3 has 16 residues. The trim removed 6 bases at V and 4 bases at J, leaving 8 bases unmatched. The germline gives CDR1 MNHEY, CDR2 SVGEGT. CDR3 loop: CASRPSGGTTYNEQFF. DNA of the CDR3: TGTGCCAGCAGACCTAGCGGGGGGACAACATACAATGAGCAGTTCTTC.

This clonotype was detected a few times. The chain links TRBV5-6 to TRBJ1-1, with TRBD1 as a possible D gene (6 bases). V was cut by 0 bases and J by 0 bases, with 9 bases left in between. The CDR3 loop spans 15 amino acids. Looked up from germline, CDR1 is SGHDT and CDR2 is YYEEEE. In nucleotides, the CDR3 is TGTGCCAGCAGCTTGGGGCAGGGGATGAACACTGAAGCTTTCTTT. Its protein is CASSLGQGMNTEAFF.

This clonotype was picked up a small number of times. One end of the junction varies from germline; a read error may be responsible. The rearrangement uses TRBV5-1 and TRBJ1-4; 11 bases match TRBD1. CDR3 length equals 17 residues. The germline gives CDR1 SGHRS, CDR2 YFSETQ. The DNA of the CDR3 is TGCGCCAGCAGATTGGGACAGGGGGTAGCCAATAATGAAAAACTGTTTTTT. This sequence encodes CASRLGQGVANNEKLFF.

The V call is TRBV24-1, the J call TRBJ1-2; TRBD1 aligns across 9 bases. The CDR3 consists of 13 residues. V dropped 5 bases and J dropped 6; count of bases not matched to a gene: 3. In germline, CDR1 is KGHDR, CDR2 SFDVKD. The CDR3 sequence is CATSAGTGNGYTF. The CDR3 region has the DNA TGTGCCACCAGTGCCGGGACAGGGAATGGCTACACCTTC.

This clonotype occurred a few times. The rearrangement joins TRBV11-2 to TRBJ2-5; TRBD2 matches at 8 bases. The DNA end lines up better with TRBJ2-1; the J call may be wrong. This CDR3 is 17 amino acids long. CDR1 SGHAT and CDR2 FQNNGV come from the germline V gene. CDR3 coding DNA: TGTGCCAGCAGCTTAGAGGGCGTAGCGGGGATTATGGATGAGCAGTTCTTC. Translated, it gives CASSLEGVAGIMDEQFF.

This clonotype came up many times. V is TRBV7-2 and J is TRBJ1-2; D not resolved. The CDR3 spans 14 residues. Trimming took 5 bases from V and 6 from J, leaving 16 bases between them. CDR1 and CDR2 (germline): SGHTA, FQGNSA. CDR3 region: CASSPNSGPNGYTF. CDR3 sequence (DNA): TGTGCCAGCAGCCCAAACTCCGGACCCAATGGCTACACCTTC.

This clonotype was detected only a few times. The CDR3, as DNA: TGTGCCAGCAGCCTCCGGGACCACTACACAGATACGCAGTATTTT. Translating gives CASSLRDHYTDTQYF. The V gene is TRBV14, the J gene TRBJ2-3, with D perhaps being TRBD1 or TRBD2 (5 bases each). V shed 4 bases and J shed 2 bases, with 13 bases lying between them. The CDR3 consists of 15 residues. The germline gives CDR1 SGHDN, CDR2 FVKESK.